This TCR beta chain was identified in a study of blood T cell repertoires in COVID-19. Study context: Sources were T cells, B-cell-depleted T cells, or PBMCs; the material itself was cDNA or gDNA.

The authors' processing: Amplified reference gene primers provided the basis for estimating nucleated cell counts. TCRdb keeps only in-frame clones here, not all; method: immunoSEQ multiplex PCR. The DNA gave D and trimming, while V, J and clone size come from that table. The sample contains some 40,000 clones, approximately 91% of which appear only once. Germline V CDR1 and CDR2: MDHEN, SYDVKM. This CDR3 is built from 16 residues. V lost 6 bases to trimming and J lost 7 bases; unmatched junction nucleotides: 12. The material sequenced was peripheral blood. The sequence derives from a woman aged 80 or older with acute or convalescent COVID-19. This chain uses TRBV28 with TRBJ2-1, with 10 nucleotides matching TRBD1. The CDR3 nucleotides are TGTGCCAGCAGCTCCCCCGGGACAGGGGTTGGGAATGAGCAGTTCTTC. It is translated as CASSSPGTGVGNEQFF.